The text below deals with one T cell receptor beta chain. What it binds is not known. Assays covered approximately 100,000 TCR templates per sample. TCRdb's copy holds only in-frame clones and misses some; the assay was immunoSEQ multiplex PCR. Altogether 95,000 to 130,000 clones are present, approximately 94% being singletons, with the ten largest covering under 2%. The sample belongs to a study of siplizumab effects on memory and regulatory T cells. General study points: Significantly reduced by siplizumab was the cumulative frequency of alloreactive sequences, namely those traceable to unstimulated CD4+ memory cells.

V shed 5 bases and J 4 bases; nucleotides not matched to a gene: 4. The CDR3 loop spans 14 amino acids. In germline, CDR1 is SNHLY, CDR2 FYNNEI. The sample consisted of non-Treg CD4+ T cells sorted from blood. V is TRBV2 and J is TRBJ2-1; 8 bases line up with TRBD2. The source is a human donor in good health. The CDR3 region is CASSSGSGYNEQFF. As DNA, the CDR3 is TGTGCCAGCAGTAGCGGGAGTGGGTACAATGAGCAGTTCTTC.